The T cell receptor (beta chain) described here comes from a study of blood T cell repertoires in COVID-19. Study in general: Acute and convalescent COVID-19 specimens originated in the United States, Italy and Spain.

Trimming removed 5 bases from V and 5 bases from J; junction bases left unmatched: 8. CDR1 and CDR2 (germline): MNHEY, SVGAGI. The CDR3 contains 15 residues. In the source study's methods: Reference gene primers were amplified, and this amplification served to estimate nucleated cell counts. Sequencing was performed with immunoSEQ multiplex PCR; in TCRdb, only in-frame clones are kept and a portion is missing. Clone size and V and J calls were adopted from that table, with D and trimming inferred from the DNA. The profile covers about 140,000 clones, with around 90% appearing a single time and more than 5% taken by the ten largest.

The TCR sequence derives from a human donor in a cohort sampled during active COVID-19. The chain combines TRBV6-5 with TRBJ2-2; 7 bases are shared with TRBD1. Source material: peripheral blood. This chain's CDR3 is CASSLDRVGTGELFF. The CDR3 bases are TGTGCCAGCAGTCTAGACAGGGTGGGAACCGGGGAGCTGTTTTTT.